This entry lists 22 T cell receptor beta chains sequenced from one sample in a study of OX40 agonist ivuxolimab in advanced cancers. The library relied on the immunoSEQ multiplex PCR assay. TCRdb retrieved this table from immuneACCESS and kept in-frame rearrangements only. Not all clones are present; in checked studies, unresolved V genes account for under half, and no reason is known for the remainder. The sample table lists about 76,000 clones, around 87% of them with a count of one. 2.5% to 3% of the sample lies in the top ten. Sample: CD4+ or CD8+ T cells sorted from blood, taken in a trial of the OX40 agonist ivuxolimab. The source is an adult with an advanced solid tumor such as melanoma, head and neck, liver or kidney cancer.

J is TRBJ2-2 and V is TRBV5-4; 7 nucleotides align to TRBD2. The length of the CDR3 is 14 residues. Germline CDR1 reads SGHNT; CDR2 reads YYREEE (reference sequence). Germline trimming cut 4 bases from V and 8 bases from J; bases unmatched to any gene: 8. CDR3 amino acids: CASSEGLRRGELFF. In DNA form, the CDR3 reads TGTGCCAGCAGCGAGGGACTACGTCGTGGGGAGCTGTTTTTT.

This sequence joins TRBV5-6 and TRBJ1-6; 9 nucleotides line up with TRBD1. With 7 bases clipped from V and 10 bases from J, the junction kept 6 bases outside the gene matches. The CDR3 totals 13 residues. Germline-derived CDR1 and CDR2 are SGHDT and YYEEEE. The CDR3 sequence is CASGDRDRSPLHF. The CDR3 nucleotides are TGTGCCAGCGGGGACAGGGATAGATCACCCCTCCACTTT.

This clone appeared a few times. The rearrangement joins TRBV25-1 to TRBJ2-3; D is unclear. This CDR3 has 12 residues. V shed 5 bases and J shed 6 bases, with 9 bases lying between them. The germline V gene encodes CDR1 MGHDK and CDR2 SYGVNS. CDR3 sequence: CASSLRRDTQYF. Here the CDR3 DNA reads TGTGCCAGCAGTCTCCGCCGGGATACGCAGTATTTT.

The gene calls are TRBV2 and TRBJ2-7; TRBD2 might be the D (6 bases). Germline CDR1 and CDR2: SNHLY and FYNNEI. The CDR3 covers 14 residues. V was shortened by 6 bases and J by 0 bases, with 12 bases between the two germline ends. The CDR3 region is CASRPGLRSYEQYF. CDR3 DNA: TGTGCCAGCAGACCGGGACTGCGCTCCTACGAGCAGTACTTC.

The genes are TRBV28 and TRBJ1-2; 8 bases are a match to TRBD1. The CDR3 runs 15 residues. The germline V gene encodes CDR1 MDHEN and CDR2 SYDVKM. After removal of 8 bases from V and 8 bases from J, the junction contained 16 bases not matched to a gene. The CDR3 loop reads CASRPPDRARRGYTF. CDR3 bases: TGTGCCAGCCGCCCCCCGGACAGGGCTCGGAGGGGCTACACCTTC.

This sequence joins TRBV11-2 and TRBJ2-7; D not resolved. The CDR3 contains 14 residues. The germline gives CDR1 SGHAT, CDR2 FQNNGV. Trimming shortened V by 4 bases and J by 10 bases, and 20 bases separated the two germline ends. CDR3: CASSSDPSRFFQYV. The CDR3 coding sequence is TGTGCCAGCAGCTCCGACCCCTCACGGTTCTTTCAGTACGTC.

The V and J genes are TRBV18 and TRBJ1-5, with 8 bases that match TRBD1. The length of the CDR3 is 16 residues. V was pared by 3 bases and J by 3 bases, with 7 bases of the junction left unmatched. The germline V gene encodes CDR1 KGHSH and CDR2 LQKENI. In DNA, the CDR3 is TGTGCCAGCTCACCCGCCCGGACAGGGAACAATCAGCCCCAGCATTTT. Translating gives CASSPARTGNNQPQHF.

The genes are TRBV6-6 and TRBJ1-1; D uncertain. V shed 7 bases and J shed 1 base, with 16 bases lying between them. The germline V gene encodes CDR1 MNHNY and CDR2 SVGAGI (reference sequence). The length of the CDR3 is 15 residues. This CDR3 is CASTPVGVGNTEAFF. For the CDR3, the DNA is TGTGCCAGCACCCCCGTGGGTGTTGGGAACACTGAAGCTTTCTTT.

The V call is TRBV7-9, the J call TRBJ2-2; TRBD1 is a possible D gene (7 bases). Germline V gene lookup returns CDR1 SEHNR and CDR2 FQNEAQ (reference sequence). This CDR3 spans 17 amino acids. Trimming removed 1 base at V and 0 bases at J, with 12 bases between. The CDR3 DNA reads as TGTGCCAGCAGCTTAGTCGCGGGGACAGCGAACACCGGGGAGCTGTTTTTT. Translated, it gives CASSLVAGTANTGELFF.

The chain is built from TRBV7-9 and TRBJ2-7; D remains unclear. Germline CDR1 and CDR2: SEHNR and FQNEAQ (reference sequence). This CDR3 has 15 residues. Trimming took 5 bases from V and 5 from J, leaving 19 bases between them. CDR3 in DNA: TGTGCCAGCAGCCCCCCCCCTAGGCTCGGAAACGAGCAGTACGTC. Translation: CASSPPPRLGNEQYV.

V usage is TRBV19 and J usage is TRBJ1-2, with a possible D match to TRBD1 (6 bases). The CDR3 runs to 14 residues. CDR1 is LNHDA, CDR2 SQIVND, per germline (reference sequence). Trimming took 6 bases from V and 2 from J, leaving 13 bases between them. The CDR3 DNA reads as TGTGCCAGTAGCTGGGGGCAGGGAAACTATGGCTACACCTTC. Translation gives CASSWGQGNYGYTF.

This CDR3 reads CASSDPFNEQFF. CDR3 DNA sequence: TGTGCCAGCAGTGACCCCTTCAATGAGCAGTTCTTC. J is TRBJ2-1 and V is TRBV2, with D hard to call. From germline, CDR1 is SNHLY and CDR2 FYNNEI. The V gene lost 3 bases and the J gene lost 6 bases, with 6 bases spanning the gap. The length of the CDR3 is 12 residues.

The genes are TRBV29-1 and TRBJ1-1; 11 bases are shared with TRBD1. The CDR3 is 15 amino acids. J was trimmed by 0 bases and V by 4 bases; bases with no gene match: 4. The germline V gene encodes CDR1 SQVTM and CDR2 ANQGSEA. The CDR3 protein is CSVGDRGTLNTEAFF. For the CDR3, the DNA is TGCAGCGTTGGGGACAGGGGGACCCTGAACACTGAAGCTTTCTTT.

This rearrangement joins TRBV5-6 to TRBJ2-3; either TRBD1 or TRBD2 may supply D (5 bases each). Germline CDR1 is SGHDT and CDR2 is YYEEEE. V was trimmed by 0 bases and J by 4 bases, leaving 12 bases between them. CDR3 length equals 15 residues. The CDR3 DNA reads as TGTGCCAGCAGCTTGGATCCCCGGGGCCCAGATACGCAGTATTTT. This sequence encodes CASSLDPRGPDTQYF.

This rearrangement joins TRBV5-4 to TRBJ1-4, with a tentative D call TRBD1 (5 bases). V lost 2 bases and J 5 bases, leaving 7 bases between the germline ends. The germline gives CDR1 SGHNT, CDR2 YYREEE (reference sequence). This CDR3 is 13 amino acids long. The CDR3 here is CASSFGANEKLFF. In DNA, the CDR3 is TGTGCCAGCAGCTTCGGGGCGAATGAAAAACTGTTTTTT.

V gene TRBV7-9 combines with J gene TRBJ2-3, with TRBD1 matching over 8 bases. The germline gives CDR1 SEHNR, CDR2 FQNEAQ (reference sequence). The CDR3 consists of 16 residues. The ends lost 5 bases at V and 0 bases at J; junction bases unmatched: 7. The CDR3 DNA reads as TGTGCCAGCAGCACTCGACAGGGGTTAAGCACAGATACGCAGTATTTT. Translation gives CASSTRQGLSTDTQYF.

J is TRBJ1-3 and V is TRBV11-2, with 8 bases aligning to TRBD1. This CDR3 spans 16 amino acids. CDR1 is SGHAT, CDR2 FQNNGV, per germline. The J segment lost 1 base and the V segment lost 5 bases, leaving 7 bases of the junction unmatched. DNA of the CDR3: TGTGCCAGCAGCCGTTCAGGGGGCGGGTCTGGAAACACCATATATTTT. Its translation: CASSRSGGGSGNTIYF.

The rearrangement uses TRBV7-9 and TRBJ1-2; 7 bases are shared with TRBD1. Germline CDR1 and CDR2: SEHNR and FQNEAQ (reference sequence). V lost 6 bases to trimming and J lost 5 bases; unmatched junction nucleotides: 15. The CDR3 contains 16 residues. The CDR3 here is CASRPSTGTEGYGYTF. The CDR3 region has the DNA TGTGCCAGCAGACCAAGTACCGGGACAGAGGGGTATGGCTACACCTTC.

The chain joins TRBV6-5 to TRBJ2-7; D not resolved. Germline lookup yields CDR1 MNHEY and CDR2 SVGAGI. V lost 4 bases and J lost 2, with 12 bases in between. This CDR3 has 14 amino acids. CDR3 bases: TGTGCCAGCAGTTCCCCGTCGGCCCCCTACGAGCAGTACGTC. Translated: CASSSPSAPYEQYV.

V usage is TRBV9 and J usage is TRBJ2-3; the match to TRBD2 covers 7 bases. Germline-derived CDR1 and CDR2 are SGDLS and YYNGEE. V was pared by 7 bases and J by 5 bases, with 13 bases of the junction left unmatched. The CDR3 is 15 amino acids. CDR3 sequence (DNA): TGTGCCAGCGGTGGGGCCAGCGGGGTGGTAGATACGCAGTATTTT. Its protein is CASGGASGVVDTQYF.

CDR3 nucleotides: TGTGCCAGCAGTTTGCTTATGTTGGGTGGCAATCAGCCCCAGCATTTT. Its translation is CASSLLMLGGNQPQHF. The chain couples TRBV28 to TRBJ1-5; D unclear. Germline values: CDR1 MDHEN, CDR2 SYDVKM. The CDR3 covers 16 residues. V was trimmed by 3 bases and J by 2 bases, leaving 14 bases between them.

This chain connects TRBV7-2 to TRBJ1-1, with 7 bases matching TRBD1. This CDR3 contains 15 residues. Per the germline V gene, CDR1 is SGHTA and CDR2 is FQGNSA. V was pared by 0 bases and J by 1 base, with 2 bases of the junction left unmatched. For the CDR3, the DNA is TGTGCCAGCAGCTTAGCAGGGACAGCGAACACTGAAGCTTTCTTT. Amino acids: CASSLAGTANTEAFF.